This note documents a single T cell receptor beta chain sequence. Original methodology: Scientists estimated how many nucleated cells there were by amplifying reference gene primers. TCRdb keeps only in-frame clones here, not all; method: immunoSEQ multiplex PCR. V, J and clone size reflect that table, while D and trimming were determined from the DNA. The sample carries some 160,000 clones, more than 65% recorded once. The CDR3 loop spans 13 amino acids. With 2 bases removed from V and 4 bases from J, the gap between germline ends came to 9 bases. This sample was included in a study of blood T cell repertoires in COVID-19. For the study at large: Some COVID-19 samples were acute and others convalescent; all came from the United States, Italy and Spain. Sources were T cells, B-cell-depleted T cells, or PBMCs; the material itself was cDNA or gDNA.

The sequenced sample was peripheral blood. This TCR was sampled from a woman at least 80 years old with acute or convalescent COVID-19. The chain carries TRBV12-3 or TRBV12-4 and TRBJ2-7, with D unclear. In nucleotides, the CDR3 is TGTGCCAGCAGTTTACTAGGAGAGTACGAGCAGTACTTC. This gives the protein CASSLLGEYEQYF.